The next 22 T cell receptor beta chains were all read from a single sample in a study of identifying expanded T cells in peripheral blood. Sequencing used immunoSEQ multiplex PCR; TCRdb keeps in-frame clones, though not all of them. This table holds about 94,000 clones, nearly 90% found once. The sample was blood. These TCRs come from a person aged 18-70 years in good health.

The CDR3 DNA sequence: TGTGCCAGCTCACCCCAAACGATAGGACACTATGGCTACACCTTC. Its protein product is CASSPQTIGHYGYTF. The chain has TRBV18 and TRBJ1-2; no clear D gene. The CDR3 is 15 amino acids. Per the germline V gene, CDR1 is KGHSH and CDR2 is LQKENI. The V gene lost 3 bases and the J gene lost 3 bases, with 14 bases spanning the gap.

V is TRBV6-1 and J is TRBJ2-1; 7 bases fit TRBD1. The junction had 11 bases not matched to a gene; V was cut back by 3 bases and J by 9 bases. Germline V gene sequence: CDR1 MNHNS, CDR2 SASEGT. CDR3 size: 15 residues. CDR3 coding DNA: TGTGCCAGCAGTGAGCCGGGACAGCCTCCAGGTGAGCAGTTCTTC. Translating gives CASSEPGQPPGEQFF.

The chain uses TRBV27 and TRBJ2-5; D is tentatively TRBD1 or TRBD2 (5 bases each). Germline V gene sequence: CDR1 MNHEY, CDR2 SMNVEV (reference sequence). V shed 5 bases and J shed 5 bases, with 18 bases lying between them. This CDR3 contains 15 residues. The DNA of the CDR3 is TGTGCCAGCAGTCCCACGCCAGGGACCGCCGAGACCCAGTACTTC. It translates to CASSPTPGTAETQYF.

The chain combines TRBV28 with TRBJ2-4, with 8 bases fitting TRBD2. This CDR3 spans 13 amino acids. Germline values: CDR1 MDHEN, CDR2 SYDVKM. V lost 3 bases to trimming and J lost 6 bases; unmatched junction nucleotides: 1. The chain's CDR3 is CASSLAGGNIQYF. The CDR3 coding sequence is TGTGCCAGCAGTTTGGCGGGGGGAAACATTCAGTACTTC.

J is TRBJ1-5 and V is TRBV6-6; 11 bases are a match to TRBD1. Trimming at V came to 8 bases and at J to 5 bases, leaving 2 bases not matched to a gene. Germline-derived CDR1 and CDR2 are MNHNY and SVGAGI (reference sequence). The CDR3 has 13 residues. In nucleotides, the CDR3 is TGTGCCAGCGGGACAGGGGGTCATCAGCCCCAGCATTTT. This codes for CASGTGGHQPQHF.

CDR3 in DNA: TGTGCCAGCTCACACCAGTCGGGACAGGGAACAGATACGCAGTATTTT. Translated: CASSHQSGQGTDTQYF. The rearrangement links TRBV18 to TRBJ2-3, with TRBD1 identical over 9 bases. CDR1 KGHSH and CDR2 LQKENI come from the germline V gene. This CDR3 has 16 amino acids. Trimming removed 4 bases from V and 3 bases from J; junction bases left unmatched: 8. Full variable domain (remainder filled in from reference TRBV18 and TRBJ2-3): NAGVMQNPRHLVRRRGQEARLRCSPMKGHSHVYWYRQLPEEGLKFMVYLQKENIIDESGMPKERFSAEFPKEGPSILRIQQVVRGDSAAYFCASSHQSGQGTDTQYFGPGTRLTVL.

The chain recombines TRBV5-1 with TRBJ2-3; tentative D call: TRBD2 (6 bases). The CDR3 is made up of 14 amino acids. Trimming stripped 5 bases from V and 4 bases from J, with 14 bases between. Germline V gene lookup returns CDR1 SGHRS and CDR2 YFSETQ. This CDR3 is CASREGYPADTQYF. The CDR3 DNA reads TGCGCCAGCAGGGAGGGATATCCCGCAGATACGCAGTATTTT.

J is TRBJ1-1 and V is TRBV25-1; D possibly corresponds to TRBD1 (5 bases). Looked up from germline, CDR1 is MGHDK and CDR2 is SYGVNS. This CDR3 has 14 amino acids. The V end lost 7 bases, the J end lost 6 bases, and 18 bases lay between the germline ends. CDR3 sequence (DNA): TGTGCCAGCACTGAGGGGACCAGGGTCTCTGAAGCTTTCTTT. Its protein is CASTEGTRVSEAFF.

This sequence joins TRBV11-3 and TRBJ2-7; D possibly corresponds to TRBD2 (6 bases). The CDR3 spans 11 residues. V was shortened by 4 bases and J by 7 bases, with 8 bases between the two germline ends. The V gene's germline CDR1 is SGHNT and CDR2 YENEEA. This CDR3 is CASSSGVEQYF. CDR3 DNA: TGTGCCAGCAGCTCGGGGGTAGAGCAGTACTTC.

The V gene is TRBV9, the J gene TRBJ2-2; 8 bases match TRBD2. The CDR3 spans 16 residues. Germline trimming cut 4 bases from V and 4 bases from J; bases unmatched to any gene: 9. The germline gives CDR1 SGDLS, CDR2 YYNGEE. This chain's CDR3 is CASSLSTSEATGELFF. The CDR3 DNA reads TGTGCCAGCAGCTTATCGACTAGCGAGGCCACCGGGGAGCTGTTTTTT.

The chain recombines TRBV5-1 with TRBJ1-5; a possible D gene is TRBD1 (5 bases). The germline CDR1 and CDR2 sequences are SGHRS and YFSETQ. Deletions cut 0 bases from V and 6 bases from J, with 10 bases between. The CDR3 is made up of 14 amino acids. CDR3 nucleotides: TGCGCCAGCAGCTTGGAGGGGCGAGGTCAGCCCCAGCATTTT. Translation gives CASSLEGRGQPQHF.

The V and J genes are TRBV13 and TRBJ2-5; TRBD1 matches 9 bases. V shed 6 bases and J 0 bases; nucleotides not matched to a gene: 8. The CDR3 is 16 amino acids. Per the germline V gene, CDR1 is PRHDT and CDR2 is FYEKMQ (reference sequence). The CDR3 nucleotides are TGTGCCAGCAGTCATCCCGGGACAGGGAACCAAGAGACCCAGTACTTC. The encoded protein is CASSHPGTGNQETQYF.

This clone was detected a few times. The chain is built from TRBV5-1 and TRBJ2-5, with D unclear. Germline values: CDR1 SGHRS, CDR2 YFSETQ. CDR3 length: 15 amino acids. The germline V and J ends were trimmed by 0 bases and 2 bases, with 11 bases remaining between them. CDR3 bases: TGCGCCAGCAGCTTGGGGTTTGGTGATCAAGAGACCCAGTACTTC. Its protein is CASSLGFGDQETQYF.

This sequence joins TRBV2 and TRBJ1-2; D uncertain. The CDR3 spans 11 residues. Trimming stripped 8 bases from V and 4 bases from J, with 8 bases between. Looked up from germline, CDR1 is SNHLY and CDR2 is FYNNEI. CDR3 coding DNA: TGTGCCAGCCTTCTGGGCTATGGCTACACCTTC. Residues: CASLLGYGYTF.

This rearrangement joins TRBV10-3 to TRBJ2-7; 8 bases line up with TRBD1. Germline CDR1 is ENHRY and CDR2 is SYGVKD. Losses at the gene ends were 3 bases for V and 5 bases for J; bases not matched to a gene: 12. This CDR3 spans 16 amino acids. DNA of the CDR3: TGTGCCATCAGTGATATCTCGGGCAGGGGGCAGGACGAGCAGTACTTC. Its protein product is CAISDISGRGQDEQYF.

The V and J genes are TRBV11-2 and TRBJ1-2; D unclear. V was cut by 3 bases and J by 6 bases, with 5 bases left in between. CDR1 and CDR2 (germline): SGHAT, FQNNGV. There are 11 residues in the CDR3. The CDR3 coding sequence is TGTGCCAGCAGCTTCAGAGATGGCTACACCTTC. This translates into CASSFRDGYTF. Looking up the rest from reference TRBV11-2 and TRBJ1-2 gives the full variable domain: EAGVAQSPRYKIIEKRQSVAFWCNPISGHATLYWYQQILGQGPKLLIQFQNNGVVDDSQLPKDRFSAERLKGVDSTLKIQPAKLEDSAVYLCASSFRDGYTFGSGTRLTVV.

V usage is TRBV5-1 and J usage is TRBJ2-1; TRBD1 agrees at 7 bases. The trim removed 1 base at V and 2 bases at J, leaving 9 bases unmatched. Germline CDR1 and CDR2: SGHRS and YFSETQ. This CDR3 has 17 amino acids. This CDR3 is CASSLSIGRGTYNEQFF. The CDR3, as DNA: TGCGCCAGCAGCTTGTCTATAGGCAGGGGGACCTACAATGAGCAGTTCTTC. Drawing the rest from reference TRBV5-1 and TRBJ2-1, the complete variable domain is KAGVTQTPRYLIKTRGQQVTLSCSPISGHRSVSWYQQTPGQGLQFLFEYFSETQRNKGNFPGRFSGRQFSNSRSEMNVSTLELGDSALYLCASSLSIGRGTYNEQFFGPGTRLTVL.

The CDR3 loop is CASSLLAAPSYNEQFF. As DNA, the CDR3 is TGTGCCAGCAGTTTACTAGCGGCCCCCTCCTACAATGAGCAGTTCTTC. The rearrangement links TRBV28 to TRBJ2-1, with 7 nucleotides matching TRBD2. The J segment lost 0 bases and the V segment lost 2 bases, leaving 4 bases of the junction unmatched. Per germline, CDR1 MDHEN and CDR2 SYDVKM. The CDR3 spans 16 residues.

CDR3 protein: CASSLERYSHEQYF. The CDR3 region has the DNA TGTGCCAGCAGCTTGGAAAGATATTCCCACGAGCAGTACTTC. The gene calls are TRBV5-8 and TRBJ2-7; D unclear. The V end was cut by 0 bases, the J end by 5 bases, with 12 bases between. CDR3 size: 14 residues. Germline V gives CDR1 SGHTS, CDR2 YDEGEE.

V is TRBV5-7 and J is TRBJ2-2; 7 positions agree with TRBD1. TRBV5-7 is an ORF, and what it does is uncertain. The length of the CDR3 is 14 residues. Trimming at V came to 4 bases and at J to 6 bases, leaving 6 bases not matched to a gene. This CDR3 reads CASSQGVGAGELFF. The CDR3 DNA follows: TGTGCCAGCAGCCAGGGGGTAGGCGCCGGGGAGCTGTTTTTT.

The V and J genes are TRBV19 and TRBJ2-3; either TRBD1 or TRBD2 may supply D (5 bases each). V was clipped by 3 bases and J by 3 bases, with 13 bases between them. In germline, CDR1 is LNHDA, CDR2 SQIVND (reference sequence). The CDR3 contains 15 residues. The CDR3 DNA follows: TGTGCCAGTAGTATTACATGGGACCCTACAGATACGCAGTATTTT. Residues: CASSITWDPTDTQYF.

The rearrangement joins TRBV5-1 to TRBJ2-1, with TRBD2 matching over 9 bases. The V gene end was trimmed by 3 bases and the J gene end by 1 base; junction bases not matched to a gene: 2. The CDR3 has 15 amino acids. Looked up from germline, CDR1 is SGHRS and CDR2 is YFSETQ. CDR3 in DNA: TGCGCCAGCAGCTGGCTAGCGGGGTCCTACAATGAGCAGTTCTTC. Translation gives CASSWLAGSYNEQFF.